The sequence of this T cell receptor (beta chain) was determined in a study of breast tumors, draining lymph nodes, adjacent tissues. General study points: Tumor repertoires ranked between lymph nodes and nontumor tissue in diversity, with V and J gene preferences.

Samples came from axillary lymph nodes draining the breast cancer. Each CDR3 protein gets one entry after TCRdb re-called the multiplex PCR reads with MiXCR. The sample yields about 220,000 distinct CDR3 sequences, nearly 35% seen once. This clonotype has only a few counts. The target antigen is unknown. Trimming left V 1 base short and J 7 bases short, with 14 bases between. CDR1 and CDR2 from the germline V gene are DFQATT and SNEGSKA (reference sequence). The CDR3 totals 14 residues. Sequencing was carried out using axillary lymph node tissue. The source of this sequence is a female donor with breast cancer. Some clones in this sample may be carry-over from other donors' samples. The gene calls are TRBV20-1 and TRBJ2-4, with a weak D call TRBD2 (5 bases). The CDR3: CSARGPGTGNIQYF. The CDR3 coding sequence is TGCAGTGCTAGAGGTCCGGGAACGGGGAACATTCAGTACTTC.